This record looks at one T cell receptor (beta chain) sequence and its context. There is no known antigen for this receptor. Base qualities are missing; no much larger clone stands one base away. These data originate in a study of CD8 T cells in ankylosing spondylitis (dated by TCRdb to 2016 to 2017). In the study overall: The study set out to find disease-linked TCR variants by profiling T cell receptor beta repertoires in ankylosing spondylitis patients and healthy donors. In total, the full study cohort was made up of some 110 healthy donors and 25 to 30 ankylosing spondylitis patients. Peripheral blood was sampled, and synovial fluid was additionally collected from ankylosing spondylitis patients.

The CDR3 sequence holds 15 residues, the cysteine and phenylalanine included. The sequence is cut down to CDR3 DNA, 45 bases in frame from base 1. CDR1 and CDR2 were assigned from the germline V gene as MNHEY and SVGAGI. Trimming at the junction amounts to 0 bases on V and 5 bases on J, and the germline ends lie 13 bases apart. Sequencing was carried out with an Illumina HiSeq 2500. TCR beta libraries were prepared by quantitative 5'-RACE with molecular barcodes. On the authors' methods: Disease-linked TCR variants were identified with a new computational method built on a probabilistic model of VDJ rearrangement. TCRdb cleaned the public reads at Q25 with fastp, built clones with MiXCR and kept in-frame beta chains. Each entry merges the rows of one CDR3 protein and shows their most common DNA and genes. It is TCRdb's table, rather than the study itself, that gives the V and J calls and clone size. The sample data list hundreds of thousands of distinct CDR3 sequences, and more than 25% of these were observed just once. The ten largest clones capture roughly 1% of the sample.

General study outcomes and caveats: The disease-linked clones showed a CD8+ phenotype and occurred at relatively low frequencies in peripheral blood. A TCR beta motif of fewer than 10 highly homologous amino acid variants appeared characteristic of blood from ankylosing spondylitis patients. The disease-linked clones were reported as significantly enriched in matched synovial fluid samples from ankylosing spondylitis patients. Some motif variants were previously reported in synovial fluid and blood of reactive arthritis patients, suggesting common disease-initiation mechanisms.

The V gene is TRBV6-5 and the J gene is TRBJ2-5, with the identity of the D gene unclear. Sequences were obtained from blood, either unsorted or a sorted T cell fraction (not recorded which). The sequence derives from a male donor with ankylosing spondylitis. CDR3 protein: CASSYSRPGEETQYF. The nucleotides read TGTGCCAGCAGTTACTCGAGGCCAGGAGAGGAGACCCAGTACTTC.